A selection of T cell receptor beta chains follows, all from one sample in a study of blood T cell repertoires in COVID-19. This table comes from immunoSEQ multiplex PCR, and its TCRdb copy is limited to in-frame clones, with some not included. Of 50,000 to 75,000 clones listed, around 82% are singletons. The sample taken for sequencing was peripheral blood. These receptors originate from a man of 80 years or more with active or convalescent COVID-19. Both conserved end residues are part of each CDR3. A D gene is named only where the DNA matches it firmly. Part of the rows lack a size; the others show once, few, many or a class for expanded clones.

V: TRBV2
size: -
D: -
length: 13
J: TRBJ2-5
DNA: TGTGCCAGCAGCCCAGGGGTTCCAGAGACCCAGTACTTC
CDR3: CASSPGVPETQYF

V: TRBV7-3
size: -
D: TRBD2
length: 15
J: TRBJ2-1
DNA: TGTGCCAGCAGCTCTAGCGGGAGGGCCATCAATGAGCAGTTCTTC
CDR3: CASSSSGRAINEQFF

V: TRBV18
size: once
D: -
length: 16
J: TRBJ2-2
DNA: TGTGCCAGCTCACCGGCAAGCAGGAGAGGGACCGGGGAGCTGTTTTTT
CDR3: CASSPASRRGTGELFF

V: TRBV15
size: -
D: TRBD1
length: 15
J: TRBJ2-5
DNA: TGTGCCACCAGCAGAGAGGACAGGGGTACGGAGACCCAGTACTTC
CDR3: CATSREDRGTETQYF

V: TRBV24-1
size: -
D: TRBD2
length: 16
J: TRBJ2-1
DNA: TGTGCCACCAGCCAAACGACTAGCGGGGGGTCGGGTGAGCAGTTCTTC
CDR3: CATSQTTSGGSGEQFF

V: TRBV7-6
size: -
D: TRBD1
length: 16
J: TRBJ2-7
DNA: TGTGCCAGCAGCTCTTTACCGGGACAGGGCTCCTACGAGCAGTACTTC
CDR3: CASSSLPGQGSYEQYF

V: TRBV7-9
size: -
D: -
length: 13
J: TRBJ2-2
DNA: TGTGCCAGCAGCTTATCGGGTTCCGGGGAGCTGTTTTTT
CDR3: CASSLSGSGELFF

V: TRBV19
size: few
D: -
length: 14
J: TRBJ2-7
DNA: TGTGCCAGTAGTATAAATGTCGGAGATTACGAGCAGTACTTC
CDR3: CASSINVGDYEQYF

V: TRBV5-6
size: -
D: -
length: 16
J: TRBJ2-2
DNA: TGTGCCAGCAGCTTGGGCCGCAGGGTTCGCACCGGGGAGCTGTTTTTT
CDR3: CASSLGRRVRTGELFF

V: TRBV20-1
size: -
D: -
length: 14
J: TRBJ2-3
DNA: TGCAGTGCTAGTCGTCGTGTCGGCACAGATACGCAGTATTTT
CDR3: CSASRRVGTDTQYF

V: TRBV28
size: -
D: -
length: 14
J: TRBJ1-1
DNA: TGTGCCAGCACCATAACGGCAGGGCGTACTGAAGCTTTCTTT
CDR3: CASTITAGRTEAFF

V: TRBV12-2
size: once
D: -
length: 11
J: TRBJ1-6
DNA: TGTGCAAGTCGCCCCGATTCACCCCTCCACTTT
CDR3: CASRPDSPLHF

V: TRBV29-1
size: -
D: -
length: 13
J: TRBJ2-7
DNA: TGCAGCGTTGAAAAACAGGGAGGGAACGAGCAGTACTTC
CDR3: CSVEKQGGNEQYF

V: TRBV24-1
size: few
D: -
length: 13
J: TRBJ1-5
DNA: TGTGCCACCCGTGGGGCTCCGGGACAGCCCCAGCATTTT
CDR3: CATRGAPGQPQHF

V: TRBV6-1
size: -
D: TRBD1
length: 15
J: TRBJ2-2
DNA: TGTGCCAGCAGTGAACCGGGACAGGGCACCGGGGAGCTGTTTTTT
CDR3: CASSEPGQGTGELFF

V: TRBV29-1
size: -
D: TRBD2
length: 14
J: TRBJ2-3
DNA: TGCAGCCCTCGGACTAGCGGGCCACTAGGGACGCAGTATTTT
CDR3: CSPRTSGPLGTQYF

V: TRBV4-1
size: -
D: TRBD2
length: 19
J: TRBJ2-1
DNA: TGCGCCAGCAGCCAAGTAGGGCTAGCGGGAGTTGGGTCCTACAATGAGCAGTTCTTC
CDR3: CASSQVGLAGVGSYNEQFF

V: TRBV30
size: -
D: -
length: 13
J: TRBJ2-1
DNA: TGTGCCTGGGCCGTCTTTTCCTACAATGAGCAGTTCTTC
CDR3: CAWAVFSYNEQFF

V: TRBV3-1/TRBV3-2
size: once
D: -
length: 14
J: TRBJ2-7
DNA: TGTGCCAGCAGCCAAGGGTCGGTGAGCTACGAGCAGTACTTC
CDR3: CASSQGSVSYEQYF

V: TRBV20-1
size: -
D: -
length: 15
J: TRBJ2-5
DNA: TGCAGTGCTAGTAGAGTGAGTGTCATGAGAGAGACCCAGTACTTC
CDR3: CSASRVSVMRETQYF

V: TRBV7-3
size: -
D: TRBD1
length: 13
J: TRBJ2-5
DNA: TGTGCCAGCAGCGTCACAGGGGGAGAGACCCAGTACTTC
CDR3: CASSVTGGETQYF

V: TRBV18
size: -
D: -
length: 14
J: TRBJ1-5
DNA: TGTGCCAGCTCACCAATTCAGGGAAATCAGCCCCAGCATTTT
CDR3: CASSPIQGNQPQHF

V: TRBV6-5
size: -
D: -
length: 14
J: TRBJ1-3
DNA: TGTGCCAGCAAGACCGGGACAAAGGGAAACACCATATATTTT
CDR3: CASKTGTKGNTIYF

V: TRBV5-6
size: hyperexpanded
D: TRBD1
length: 14
J: TRBJ1-2
DNA: TGTGCCAGCAGCTTAATCGGGACAGTCAATGGCTACACCTTC
CDR3: CASSLIGTVNGYTF

V: TRBV18
size: -
D: TRBD2
length: 15
J: TRBJ2-3
DNA: TGTGCCAGCTCCCCACTAGCGGATAGCACAGATACGCAGTATTTT
CDR3: CASSPLADSTDTQYF

V: TRBV6-5
size: -
D: TRBD2
length: 15
J: TRBJ2-7
DNA: TGTGCCAGCAGGGACTCCGGGACTAGCACCAAACGGCTGTACTTC
CDR3: CASRDSGTSTKRLYF

V: TRBV3-1/TRBV3-2
size: few
D: TRBD1
length: 16
J: TRBJ1-3
DNA: TGTGCCAGCAGCCAAGTGGGCAGGGGGCGAGGAAACACCATATATTTT
CDR3: CASSQVGRGRGNTIYF

V: TRBV18
size: -
D: TRBD1
length: 15
J: TRBJ2-5
DNA: TGTGCCAGCTCACCCGGGACAGGGCTCCAAGAGACCCAGTACTTC
CDR3: CASSPGTGLQETQYF